This T cell receptor (beta chain) appears in the sequencing data of a study of beta chain features in type 1 diabetes. General study results and limits: For Type 1 diabetes patients, all four CD4+ subsets carried TCRB CDR3s that were moderately but significantly shorter. Although PCR might favor shorter templates, it would do so equally in patients and controls. Among patients, naive, central memory and Treg TCRB repertoires appeared more similar than among healthy donors.

As every portion of the isolated RNA was reverse transcribed, the sequencing read expressed TCRB transcripts. Each sample of naive, central memory or regulatory T cells had, on average, about 3.5 million reads. Clones were read by immunoSEQ multiplex PCR, and TCRdb kept only the in-frame ones, dropping some. The table shows some 660,000 clones, with roughly 13% occurring only once. This clone was counted only a few times. Its specificity is unknown. Germline V lookup: CDR1 KGHSH, CDR2 LQKENI. The CDR3 is made up of 14 amino acids. Between the trimmed V and J ends, which lost 2 bases and 2 bases, there was a span of 10 bases.

Sequencing was done on a sample of naive CD4+ T cells from blood. The chain carries TRBV18 and TRBJ2-7, with D perhaps being TRBD1 or TRBD2 (5 bases each). The origin of this receptor is a man younger than 35 with type 1 diabetes. The CDR3 bases are TGTGCCAGCTCACCAGGGACCGACGCCTACGAGCAGTACTTC. Amino acids: CASSPGTDAYEQYF.